This T cell receptor (beta chain) appears in the sequencing data of a study of identifying expanded T cells in peripheral blood. General study results and limits: About 1.2 clones differed between technical replicates, versus approximately 17 and 20 over time.

TCRdb's table, derived via immunoSEQ multiplex PCR, lists solely in-frame clones and lacks some. In the table there are some 91,000 clones, around 89% of which are singletons. The germline V gene encodes CDR1 MNHNS and CDR2 SASEGT. The CDR3 sequence is 14 residues long. Trimming took 8 bases from V and 1 from J, leaving 14 bases between them. As to this clone: Antigen specificity is unknown.

Sequencing was performed on blood. This TCR derives from a person aged 18 to 70 in good health. The chain uses TRBV6-1 and TRBJ1-1; tentatively, D is TRBD1 (5 bases). In DNA, the CDR3 is TGTGCCAGCCGGGCACCCGGGGCGAACACTGAAGCTTTCTTT. Residues: CASRAPGANTEAFF.